This T cell receptor beta chain was retrieved from a study of blood T cells in healthy people across ages. Study-wide results and caveats: Aged donors had fewer naive CD4+ cells and lower diversity than long-lived donors.

This CDR3 is 14 amino acids long. The V gene lost 2 bases and the J gene lost 3 bases, with 10 bases spanning the gap. The germline CDR1 and CDR2 sequences are SEHNR and FQNEAQ (reference sequence). Points on this clonotype: Its antigen remains unidentified.

A second PCR, run for roughly 6 to 11 cycles, used a sample-barcoded 5' primer plus a J-beta primer mix. TCRdb passed the 5' RACE reads through MiXCR, listing each CDR3 protein once. Counted here are about 1.4 million distinct CDR3 sequences, almost 60% occurring once; the ten biggest clones make up more than 6%. Sequenced sample: blood. The origin of this receptor is a young man in good health. V is TRBV7-9 and J is TRBJ1-1; D unresolved. The DNA for the CDR3 is TGTGCCAGCAGCTTATTTTCCCTGGACACTGAAGCTTTCTTT. This encodes CASSLFSLDTEAFF. Full variable domain (rest looked up from reference TRBV7-9 and TRBJ1-1): DTGVSQNPRHKITKRGQNVTFRCDPISEHNRLYWYRQTLGQGPEFLTYFQNEAQLEKSRLLSDRFSAERPKGSFSTLEIQRTEQGDSAMYLCASSLFSLDTEAFFGQGTRLTVV.